One sample yielded the 27 T cell receptor beta chains listed below, sequenced in a study of control samples from healthy donors and cancer patients. Generated by immunoSEQ multiplex PCR, the TCRdb table keeps only in-frame clones and is missing some. The sample lists 97,000 or so clones, around 92% occurring once. Specimen: blood. The origin of the receptors is a woman aged 18-29 years in good health.

The V and J genes are TRBV6-1 and TRBJ1-2; maybe TRBD1 (5 bases). CDR1 and CDR2 from the germline V gene are MNHNS and SASEGT. Trimming took 3 bases from V and 1 from J, leaving 12 bases between them. The CDR3 has 15 residues. The CDR3 DNA follows: TGTGCCAGCAGTGATGCGCCGGGGGATAACTATGGCTACACCTTC. Encoded protein: CASSDAPGDNYGYTF.

This chain links TRBV10-3 with TRBJ1-2; D not certain. Germline values: CDR1 ENHRY, CDR2 SYGVKD. The CDR3 sequence is 19 residues long. The germline V and J ends were trimmed by 0 bases and 5 bases, with 25 bases remaining between them. The DNA of the CDR3 is TGTGCCATCAGTGAGTCGTTAACAAAGGGCGACCAGACCCCTTATGGCTACACCTTC. This encodes CAISESLTKGDQTPYGYTF.

The V gene is TRBV6-5, the J gene TRBJ2-4, with D possibly TRBD2 on 5 matching bases. CDR3 length equals 15 residues. V was shortened by 3 bases and J by 0 bases, with 9 bases between the two germline ends. The germline V gene encodes CDR1 MNHEY and CDR2 SVGAGI. The CDR3 is CASSYSASAKNIQYF. Written as DNA, the CDR3 is TGTGCCAGCAGTTATAGCGCCTCAGCCAAAAACATTCAGTACTTC.

This chain connects TRBV19 to TRBJ1-3, with D unresolved. This CDR3 is built from 13 residues. V lost 11 bases to trimming and J lost 1 base, with 12 bases between them. The germline V gene encodes CDR1 LNHDA and CDR2 SQIVND (reference sequence). CDR3 DNA sequence: TGTGCCGGCTCCGCCGGTTCTGGAAACACCATATATTTT. The encoded protein is CAGSAGSGNTIYF.

This rearrangement joins TRBV7-9 to TRBJ1-2, with D uncertain. The CDR3 is 14 amino acids. V was shortened by 2 bases and J by 12 bases, with 19 bases between the two germline ends. In germline, CDR1 is SEHNR, CDR2 FQNEAQ (reference sequence). In DNA form, the CDR3 reads TGTGCCAGCAGCTTAAGCCAGCGACTGTCTACGCACACCTTC. Protein: CASSLSQRLSTHTF. Full variable domain (rest looked up from reference TRBV7-9 and TRBJ1-2): DTGVSQNPRHKITKRGQNVTFRCDPISEHNRLYWYRQTLGQGPEFLTYFQNEAQLEKSRLLSDRFSAERPKGSFSTLEIQRTEQGDSAMYLCASSLSQRLSTHTFGSGTRLTVV.

J is TRBJ2-5 and V is TRBV2; D unclear. The CDR3 has 14 amino acids. Germline V gene sequence: CDR1 SNHLY, CDR2 FYNNEI. The V and J ends lost 1 base and 1 base respectively, with 7 bases between them. CDR3 sequence: CASSEGQTQETQYF. The CDR3 region has the DNA TGTGCCAGCAGTGAAGGGCAAACCCAAGAGACCCAGTACTTC.

The J gene is TRBJ1-6, the V gene TRBV11-2; no definite D call. There are 12 residues in the CDR3. Germline loops: CDR1 SGHAT, CDR2 FQNNGV. V gave up 7 bases and J gave up 12 bases, with 13 bases separating them. The DNA of the CDR3 is TGTGCCAGCACCCCAAATTGGGGACCCCTCCACTTT. Residues: CASTPNWGPLHF.

The chain recombines TRBV29-1 with TRBJ1-1; 8 bases line up with TRBD1. This CDR3 has 13 amino acids. Germline CDR1 and CDR2: SQVTM and ANQGSEA. V lost 7 bases and J lost 6; bases outside the gene matches: 10. CDR3 bases: TGCAGCGCTGGGACTTTGGGACAGGCTGAAGCTTTCTTT. Translating it yields CSAGTLGQAEAFF.

The CDR3 bases are TGTGCCAGCAGCCCGGTTGGGGTTGAAGCTTTCTTT. Its protein is CASSPVGVEAFF. The rearrangement joins TRBV5-5 to TRBJ1-1; D uncertain. The CDR3 runs to 12 residues. Trimming took off 4 bases at V and 7 bases at J, with 11 bases between the two ends. Germline V gene sequence: CDR1 SGHKS, CDR2 YYEKEE (reference sequence). The complete variable domain, with remaining parts taken from reference TRBV5-5 and TRBJ1-1, reads DAGVTQSPTHLIKTRGQQVTLRCSPISGHKSVSWYQQVLGQGPQFIFQYYEKEERGRGNFPDRFSARQFPNYSSELNVNALLLGDSALYLCASSPVGVEAFFGQGTRLTVV.

This clone came up once. For the CDR3, the DNA is TGTGCCAGCAGCGTAGTTGGAGGAGAGCCGGCTTTCTTT. This sequence encodes CASSVVGGEPAFF. The chain couples TRBV9 to TRBJ1-1; D uncertain. Germline V CDR1 and CDR2: SGDLS, YYNGEE. Trimming took off 0 bases at V and 11 bases at J, with 14 bases between the two ends. CDR3 length: 13 residues.

The V call is TRBV28, the J call TRBJ1-1, with D uncertain. Germline CDR1 is MDHEN and CDR2 is SYDVKM. The CDR3 sequence is 14 residues long. The V end was cut by 9 bases, the J end by 3 bases, with 17 bases between. The CDR3 sequence is CASWEAGSDTEAFF. DNA of the CDR3: TGTGCCAGTTGGGAGGCCGGTAGCGACACTGAAGCTTTCTTT.

The V gene is TRBV5-5, the J gene TRBJ1-2; TRBD1 matches at 7 bases. The trim removed 0 bases at V and 7 bases at J, leaving 6 bases unmatched. The CDR3 totals 14 residues. Germline CDR1 is SGHKS and CDR2 is YYEKEE (reference sequence). CDR3 nucleotides: TGTGCCAGCAGCTTGGAAGACAGGGAAGGTGGCTACACCTTC. Translation gives CASSLEDREGGYTF.

The V call is TRBV10-3, the J call TRBJ1-1, with 7 bases lining up with TRBD1. Trimming cost V 2 bases and J 0 bases; bases outside gene matches: 9. This CDR3 contains 17 residues. Germline V gene lookup returns CDR1 ENHRY and CDR2 SYGVKD. The CDR3 reads CAISERVTGPMNTEAFF. In DNA, the CDR3 is TGTGCCATCAGTGAGCGGGTGACAGGGCCTATGAACACTGAAGCTTTCTTT.

The V gene is TRBV5-1, the J gene TRBJ2-7; D tentatively fits TRBD1 or TRBD2 (6 bases each). From germline, CDR1 is SGHRS and CDR2 YFSETQ. V was clipped by 5 bases and J by 1 base, with 10 bases between them. The CDR3 covers 13 residues. DNA for the CDR3: TGCGCCAGCAGAGGGGGGTTATCCTACGAGCAGTACTTC. Protein product: CASRGGLSYEQYF.

The CDR3 nucleotides read TGTGCCAGCAGGACGGGGACAGGGAGTATGAACACTGAAGCTTTCTTT. Protein product: CASRTGTGSMNTEAFF. The chain joins TRBV28 to TRBJ1-1; TRBD1 agrees at 9 bases. The V segment lost 6 bases and the J segment 0 bases; nucleotides outside the gene matches: 8. The CDR3 totals 16 residues. Germline V lookup: CDR1 MDHEN, CDR2 SYDVKM.

The chain uses TRBV24-1 and TRBJ2-7; 10 bases fit TRBD2. Trimming cost V 3 bases and J 4 bases; bases outside gene matches: 5. Germline CDR1 KGHDR, CDR2 SFDVKD. The CDR3 is 15 residues long. CDR3 in DNA: TGTGCCACCAGTGATCGGACTAGCGGCAAGTACGAGCAGTACTTC. This gives the protein CATSDRTSGKYEQYF.

This chain connects TRBV11-3 to TRBJ1-1; weak D call: TRBD1 (6 bases). The CDR3 is 15 residues long. V was cut by 1 base and J by 1 base, with 10 bases left in between. CDR1 and CDR2 (germline): SGHNT, YENEEA. This CDR3 is CASSLGGGRNTEAFF. Here the CDR3 DNA reads TGTGCCAGCAGCTTAGGGGGGGGCCGGAACACTGAAGCTTTCTTT.

This sequence joins TRBV5-4 and TRBJ2-5; unclear D gene. Trimming stripped 0 bases from V and 2 bases from J, with 11 bases between. Germline lookup yields CDR1 SGHNT and CDR2 YYREEE (reference sequence). The CDR3 sequence is 15 residues long. The CDR3: CASSLEGLSQETQYF. CDR3 in DNA: TGTGCCAGCAGCTTGGAAGGTCTGTCACAAGAGACCCAGTACTTC. Looking up the rest from reference TRBV5-4 and TRBJ2-5 gives the full variable domain: ETGVTQSPTHLIKTRGQQVTLRCSSQSGHNTVSWYQQALGQGPQFIFQYYREEENGRGNFPPRFSGLQFPNYSSELNVNALELDDSALYLCASSLEGLSQETQYFGPGTRLLVL.

This clone was seen just once. The rearrangement joins TRBV6-5 to TRBJ1-5; D is ambiguous. V was clipped by 2 bases and J by 5 bases, with 7 bases between them. In germline, CDR1 is MNHEY, CDR2 SVGAGI. The CDR3 consists of 13 residues. CDR3 residues: CASSYDRYQPQHF. CDR3 bases: TGTGCCAGCAGTTACGACCGGTATCAGCCCCAGCATTTT.

V is TRBV10-3 and J is TRBJ2-2; 9 nucleotides line up with TRBD1. CDR1 and CDR2 (germline): ENHRY, SYGVKD. V lost 11 bases, J lost 0 bases, and 7 bases stayed unmatched. The CDR3 loop spans 15 amino acids. The CDR3 DNA follows: TGTGCCTCAAGGGACAGGGCAACGAACACCGGGGAGCTGTTTTTT. Translation: CASRDRATNTGELFF.

The CDR3 reads CASTPPLRMTTGELFF. For the CDR3, the DNA is TGTGCCAGCACCCCGCCCTTGCGAATGACGACCGGGGAGCTGTTTTTT. This sequence joins TRBV7-9 and TRBJ2-2; D is ambiguous. V lost 7 bases and J 5 bases, leaving 20 bases between the germline ends. Per the germline V gene, CDR1 is SEHNR and CDR2 is FQNEAQ (reference sequence). The CDR3 is made up of 16 amino acids.

This chain links TRBV19 with TRBJ1-4; 7 positions agree with TRBD1. This CDR3 region has 14 residues. The germline gives CDR1 LNHDA, CDR2 SQIVND (reference sequence). Trimming at V came to 3 bases and at J to 9 bases, leaving 7 bases not matched to a gene. The DNA of the CDR3 is TGTGCCAGTAGTATGCCAGGGGGAGGGCAAAAACTGTTTTTT. It specifies CASSMPGGGQKLFF. The variable domain in full, completed from reference TRBV19 and TRBJ1-4, reads DGGITQSPKYLFRKEGQNVTLSCEQNLNHDAMYWYRQDPGQGLRLIYYSQIVNDFQKGDIAEGYSVSREKKESFPLTVTSAQKNPTAFYLCASSMPGGGQKLFFGSGTQLSVL.

This clone was seen a single time. The V and J genes are TRBV5-1 and TRBJ1-1; D is unresolved. V shed 1 base and J shed 2 bases, with 12 bases lying between them. The CDR3 length is 15 residues. From germline, CDR1 is SGHRS and CDR2 YFSETQ. CDR3 bases: TGCGCCAGCAGCTTGTATATAGGCCACAACACTGAAGCTTTCTTT. It encodes CASSLYIGHNTEAFF.

The V and J genes are TRBV30 and TRBJ2-2, with a tentative D call TRBD1 (6 bases). CDR1 and CDR2 from the germline V gene are GTSNPN and SVGIG (reference sequence). V was shortened by 4 bases and J by 5 bases, with 8 bases between the two germline ends. The CDR3 runs to 12 residues. The CDR3 coding sequence is TGTGCCTGGACAGGGGATACCGGGGAGCTGTTTTTT. This translates into CAWTGDTGELFF.

The chain is built from TRBV18 and TRBJ1-6, with unresolved D. This CDR3 has 12 amino acids. CDR1 and CDR2 (germline): KGHSH, LQKENI. The V end lost 0 bases, the J end lost 7 bases, and 1 base lay between the germline ends. CDR3 sequence: CASSPPNSPLHF. CDR3 in DNA: TGTGCCAGCTCACCACCGAATTCACCCCTCCACTTT.

The chain recombines TRBV3-1 (or the pseudogene TRBV3-2) with TRBJ2-5; D unclear. Between the trimmed V and J ends, which lost 0 bases and 0 bases, there was a span of 14 bases. This CDR3 is built from 17 residues. Germline lookup yields CDR1 LGHDT and CDR2 YNNKEL (reference sequence). DNA of the CDR3: TGTGCCAGCAGCCAAGATCCTCCTGGGGTGGACCAAGAGACCCAGTACTTC. Its protein is CASSQDPPGVDQETQYF.

The chain combines TRBV5-6 with TRBJ1-1, with a possible D match to TRBD1 (5 bases). The germline V gene encodes CDR1 SGHDT and CDR2 YYEEEE. V gave up 4 bases and J gave up 3 bases, with 16 bases separating them. The length of the CDR3 is 15 residues. The CDR3 DNA sequence: TGTGCCAGCAGCGCGAACGCCGACAGCTACACTGAAGCTTTCTTT. Translated: CASSANADSYTEAFF. The whole variable domain, filled in from reference TRBV5-6 and TRBJ1-1, reads DAGVTQSPTHLIKTRGQQVTLRCSPKSGHDTVSWYQQALGQGPQFIFQYYEEEERQRGNFPDRFSGHQFPNYSSELNVNALLLGDSALYLCASSANADSYTEAFFGQGTRLTVV.